Detailed here is one T cell receptor (beta chain). Its matching antigen is unknown. A much larger clonotype is one base distant, so this may be a read error. The sample originates from a study of spatial heterogeneity in lung cancer. The wider study: Alpha-chain sequences were consistently detected in smaller numbers than beta-chain sequences. The mean occurrence of each unique TCR and UMI combination in raw reads exceeded ten. General study points: Ubiquitous, expanded tumor-derived TCRs were more frequently observed in blood at resection than at follow-up.

The time point: blood at routine non-recurrence follow-up after resection. A unique molecular identifier was carried by every single TCR cDNA molecule. From the 5' RACE reads, TCRdb called clonotypes with MiXCR, one entry per CDR3 protein. Found here are 25,000 to 35,000 distinct CDR3 sequences, approximately 5.1% of them singletons; the top ten hold approximately 24%. This CDR3 region has 12 residues. The V gene's germline CDR1 is LNHNV and CDR2 YYDKDF (reference sequence). The chain links TRBV15 to TRBJ1-4; the match to TRBD1 covers 7 bases. The source was PBMCs, collected at follow-up. The TCR was taken from a female donor with early-stage non-small cell lung cancer. CDR3 nucleotide sequence: TGTGTCACCAGCAGAGATCAAGACAGGGCATTTTTT. Its protein is CVTSRDQDRAFF.